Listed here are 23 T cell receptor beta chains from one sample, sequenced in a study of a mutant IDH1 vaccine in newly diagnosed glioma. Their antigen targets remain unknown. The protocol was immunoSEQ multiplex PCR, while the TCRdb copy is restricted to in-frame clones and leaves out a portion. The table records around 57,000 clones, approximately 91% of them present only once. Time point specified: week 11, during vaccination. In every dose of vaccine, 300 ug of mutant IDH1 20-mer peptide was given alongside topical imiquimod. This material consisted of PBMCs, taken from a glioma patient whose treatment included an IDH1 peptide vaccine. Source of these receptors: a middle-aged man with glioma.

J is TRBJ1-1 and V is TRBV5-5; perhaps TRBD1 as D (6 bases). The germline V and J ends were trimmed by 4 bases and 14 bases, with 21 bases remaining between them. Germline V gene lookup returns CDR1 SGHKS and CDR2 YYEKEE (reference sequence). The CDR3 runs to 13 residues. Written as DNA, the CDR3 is TGTGCCAGCAGCACTGATGGGGGCTTGTATAGGTTCTTT. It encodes CASSTDGGLYRFF.

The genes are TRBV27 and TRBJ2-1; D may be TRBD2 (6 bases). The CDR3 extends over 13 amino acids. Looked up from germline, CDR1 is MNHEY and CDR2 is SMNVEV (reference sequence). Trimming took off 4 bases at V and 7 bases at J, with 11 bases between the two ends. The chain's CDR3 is CASSSGLLNEQFF. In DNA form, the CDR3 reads TGTGCCAGCAGTTCGGGACTCTTGAATGAGCAGTTCTTC.

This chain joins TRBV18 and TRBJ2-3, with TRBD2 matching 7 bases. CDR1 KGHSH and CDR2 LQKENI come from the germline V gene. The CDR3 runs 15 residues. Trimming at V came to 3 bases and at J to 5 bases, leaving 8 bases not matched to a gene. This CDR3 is CASSPSGGAGDTQYF. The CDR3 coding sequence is TGTGCCAGCTCACCGTCGGGGGGAGCAGGAGATACGCAGTATTTT.

CDR3 bases: TGTGCCAGCAAGGCCAGCAATCAGCCCCAGCATTTT. Protein sequence: CASKASNQPQHF. The chain couples TRBV6-1 to TRBJ1-5, with D unresolved. CDR3 length equals 12 residues. V lost 7 bases to trimming and J lost 1 base, with 5 bases between them. The germline V gene encodes CDR1 MNHNS and CDR2 SASEGT.

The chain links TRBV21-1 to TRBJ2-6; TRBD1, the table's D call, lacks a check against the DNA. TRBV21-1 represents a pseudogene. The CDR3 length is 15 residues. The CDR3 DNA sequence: TGTGCCAGCAGCAAGACAGACTCTGGGGCCAACGTCCTGACTTTC. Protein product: CASSKTDSGANVLTF.

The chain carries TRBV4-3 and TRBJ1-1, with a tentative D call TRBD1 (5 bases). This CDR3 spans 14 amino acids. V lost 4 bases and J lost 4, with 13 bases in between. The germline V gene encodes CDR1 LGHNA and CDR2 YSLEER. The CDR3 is CASSPEGRSTEAFF. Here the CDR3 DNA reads TGCGCCAGCAGCCCGGAGGGGCGAAGCACTGAAGCTTTCTTT.

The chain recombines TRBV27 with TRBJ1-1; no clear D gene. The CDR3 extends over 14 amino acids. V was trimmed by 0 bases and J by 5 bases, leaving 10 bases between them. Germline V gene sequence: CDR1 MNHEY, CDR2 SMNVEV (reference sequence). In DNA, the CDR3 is TGTGCCAGCAGTTTATCTGGGTTGGAAACTGAAGCTTTCTTT. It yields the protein CASSLSGLETEAFF.

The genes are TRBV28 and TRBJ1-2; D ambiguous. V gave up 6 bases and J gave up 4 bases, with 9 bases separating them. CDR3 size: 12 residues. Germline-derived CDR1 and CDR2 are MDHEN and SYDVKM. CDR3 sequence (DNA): TGTGCCAGCAGCACATCCGGCTATGGCTACACCTTC. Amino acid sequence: CASSTSGYGYTF.

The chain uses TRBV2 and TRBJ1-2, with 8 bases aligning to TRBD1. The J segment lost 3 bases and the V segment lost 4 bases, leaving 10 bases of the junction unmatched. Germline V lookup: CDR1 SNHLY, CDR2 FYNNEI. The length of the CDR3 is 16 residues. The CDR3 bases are TGTGCCAGCAGTGGGGGCAGGGGGCCTTGGGACTATGGCTACACCTTC. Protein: CASSGGRGPWDYGYTF. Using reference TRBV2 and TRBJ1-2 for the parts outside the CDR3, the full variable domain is EPEVTQTPSHQVTQMGQEVILRCVPISNHLYFYWYRQILGQKVEFLVSFYNNEISEKSEIFDDQFSVERPDGSNFTLKIRSTKLEDSAMYFCASSGGRGPWDYGYTFGSGTRLTVV.

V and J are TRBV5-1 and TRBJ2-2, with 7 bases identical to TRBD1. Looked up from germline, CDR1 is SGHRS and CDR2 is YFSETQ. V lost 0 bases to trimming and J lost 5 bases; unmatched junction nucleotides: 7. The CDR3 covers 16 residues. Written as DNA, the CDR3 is TGCGCCAGCAGCTTGGGGGGGACAGCCTTGACCGGGGAGCTGTTTTTT. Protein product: CASSLGGTALTGELFF.

The CDR3, as DNA: TGTGCCAGCAGTTTATCAGGGCTGAACACTGAAGCTTTCTTT. Encoded protein: CASSLSGLNTEAFF. The chain joins TRBV28 to TRBJ1-1, with D tentatively TRBD1 (5 bases). The V and J ends lost 1 base and 0 bases respectively, with 6 bases between them. This CDR3 has 14 residues. From germline, CDR1 is MDHEN and CDR2 SYDVKM.

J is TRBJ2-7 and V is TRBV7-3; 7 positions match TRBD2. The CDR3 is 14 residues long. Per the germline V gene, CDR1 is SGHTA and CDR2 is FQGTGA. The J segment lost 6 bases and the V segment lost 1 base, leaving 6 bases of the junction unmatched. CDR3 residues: CASSLSGRVGEQYF. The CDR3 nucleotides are TGTGCCAGCAGCTTAAGCGGGAGAGTGGGCGAGCAGTACTTC.

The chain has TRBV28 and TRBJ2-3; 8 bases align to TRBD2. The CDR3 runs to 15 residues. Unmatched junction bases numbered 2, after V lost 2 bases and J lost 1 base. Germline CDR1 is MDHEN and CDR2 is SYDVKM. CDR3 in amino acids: CASSLPAGGTDTQYF. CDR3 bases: TGTGCCAGCAGTTTACCAGCGGGGGGCACAGATACGCAGTATTTT. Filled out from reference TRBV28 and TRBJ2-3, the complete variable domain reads DVKVTQSSRYLVKRTGEKVFLECVQDMDHENMFWYRQDPGLGLRLIYFSYDVKMKEKGDIPEGYSVSREKKERFSLILESASTNQTSMYLCASSLPAGGTDTQYFGPGTRLTVL.

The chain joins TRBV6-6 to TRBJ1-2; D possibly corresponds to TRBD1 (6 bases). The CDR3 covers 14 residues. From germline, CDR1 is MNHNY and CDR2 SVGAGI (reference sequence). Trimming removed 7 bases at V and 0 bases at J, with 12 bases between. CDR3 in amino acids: CASMWTAANYGYTF. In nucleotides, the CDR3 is TGTGCCAGCATGTGGACAGCTGCTAACTATGGCTACACCTTC.

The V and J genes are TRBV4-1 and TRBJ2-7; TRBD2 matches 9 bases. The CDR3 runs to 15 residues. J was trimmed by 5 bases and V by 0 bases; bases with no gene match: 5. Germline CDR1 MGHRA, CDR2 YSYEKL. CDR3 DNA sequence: TGCGCCAGCAGCCAAGAGGAAGCGGGAGGCAACGAGCAGTACTTC. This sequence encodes CASSQEEAGGNEQYF.

This chain's CDR3 is CASSLVSTDTQYF. The CDR3 DNA is TGTGCCAGCAGCTTGGTTTCGACAGATACGCAGTATTTT. This chain joins TRBV5-4 and TRBJ2-3, with D uncertain. Germline V gene sequence: CDR1 SGHNT, CDR2 YYREEE (reference sequence). Trimming took off 0 bases at V and 3 bases at J, with 5 bases between the two ends. The CDR3 is 13 amino acids. Filled out from reference TRBV5-4 and TRBJ2-3, the complete variable domain reads ETGVTQSPTHLIKTRGQQVTLRCSSQSGHNTVSWYQQALGQGPQFIFQYYREEENGRGNFPPRFSGLQFPNYSSELNVNALELDDSALYLCASSLVSTDTQYFGPGTRLTVL.

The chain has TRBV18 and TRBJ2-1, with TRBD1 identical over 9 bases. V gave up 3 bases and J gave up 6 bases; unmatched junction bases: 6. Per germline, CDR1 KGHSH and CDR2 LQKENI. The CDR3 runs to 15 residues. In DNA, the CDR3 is TGTGCCAGCTCACCCGGGACAGGGACGACCAATGAGCAGTTCTTC. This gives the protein CASSPGTGTTNEQFF.

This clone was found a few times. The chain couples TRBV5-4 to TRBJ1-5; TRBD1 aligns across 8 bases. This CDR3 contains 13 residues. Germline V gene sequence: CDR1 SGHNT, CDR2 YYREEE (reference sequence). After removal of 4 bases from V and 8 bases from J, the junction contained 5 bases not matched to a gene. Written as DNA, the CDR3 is TGTGCCAGCAGCCGTGACAGGGGTAAGCCCCAGCATTTT. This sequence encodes CASSRDRGKPQHF.

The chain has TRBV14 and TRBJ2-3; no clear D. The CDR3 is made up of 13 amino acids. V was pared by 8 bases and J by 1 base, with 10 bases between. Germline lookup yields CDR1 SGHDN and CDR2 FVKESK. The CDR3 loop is CASLPWGTDTQYF. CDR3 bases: TGTGCCAGCTTGCCTTGGGGCACAGATACGCAGTATTTT.

Here the CDR3 DNA reads TGTGCCAGCAGCTTAGGAGAGGGAAGGACTGGAAACACCATATATTTT. Its protein is CASSLGEGRTGNTIYF. The rearrangement uses TRBV7-8 and TRBJ1-3; D is undetermined. The CDR3 loop spans 16 amino acids. In germline, CDR1 is SGHVS, CDR2 FQNEAQ. With 1 base removed from V and 2 bases from J, the gap between germline ends came to 12 bases.

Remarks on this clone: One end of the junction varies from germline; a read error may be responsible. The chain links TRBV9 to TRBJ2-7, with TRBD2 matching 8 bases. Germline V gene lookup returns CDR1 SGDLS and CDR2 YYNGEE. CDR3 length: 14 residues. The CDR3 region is CASSAGTRGYEQHF. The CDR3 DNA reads TGTGCCAGCAGCGCCGGGACTAGAGGGTACGAGCAGCACTTC.

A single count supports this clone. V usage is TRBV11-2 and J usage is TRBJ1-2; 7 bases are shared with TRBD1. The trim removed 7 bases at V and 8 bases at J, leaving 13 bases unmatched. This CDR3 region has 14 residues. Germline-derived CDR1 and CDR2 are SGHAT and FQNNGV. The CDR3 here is CASISDVRDSGYTF. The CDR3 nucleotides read TGTGCCAGCATTTCGGACGTTAGGGACAGCGGCTACACCTTC.

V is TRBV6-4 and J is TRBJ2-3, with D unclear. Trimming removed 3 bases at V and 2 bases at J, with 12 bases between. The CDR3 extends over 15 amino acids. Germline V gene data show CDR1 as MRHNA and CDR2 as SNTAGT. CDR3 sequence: CASSETRQSTDTQYF. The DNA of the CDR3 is TGTGCCAGCAGTGAAACTCGTCAATCCACAGATACGCAGTATTTT.